The 27 T cell receptor beta chains given below trace back to one sample, sequenced in a study of cytomegalovirus exposure and HLA in healthy donors listed by TCRdb under 2017. The method behind the library was the immunoSEQ multiplex PCR assay. For the multiplex PCR, a mixture combining 60 forward primers for TCR Vbeta segments and 13 reverse primers for TCR Jbeta segments was used. TCRdb took over this immuneACCESS table, retaining in-frame rearrangements with V and J assigned. Such tables are incomplete; in checked studies, under half of the missing clones stem from an unresolved V gene, and the remainder is unexplained. The sample includes about 180,000 clones, with roughly 80% observed a single time. The ten top clones hold less than 2% of the sample. Sequencing input: PBMCs. These receptors were collected from a man in his forties or fifties in good health and CMV-seronegative.

The V and J genes are TRBV10-3 and TRBJ2-7; 9 bases are a match to TRBD1. The V and J ends lost 3 bases and 2 bases, in that order; junction bases with no gene match: 2. The CDR3 extends over 14 amino acids. CDR1 ENHRY and CDR2 SYGVKD come from the germline V gene. The CDR3 sequence is CAISDRQGAYEQYF. The CDR3 DNA sequence: TGTGCCATCAGTGACCGACAGGGGGCCTACGAGCAGTACTTC.

This clone has just a few counts. V usage is TRBV5-6 and J usage is TRBJ2-7; D is perhaps TRBD1 (6 bases). V shed 4 bases and J shed 4 bases, with 15 bases lying between them. The CDR3 sequence is 14 residues long. Per germline, CDR1 SGHDT and CDR2 YYEEEE. The CDR3 reads CASSPGWQGYEQYF. CDR3 sequence (DNA): TGTGCCAGCAGCCCAGGTTGGCAGGGGTACGAGCAGTACTTC.

This clone was seen more than once but under ten times. This chain joins TRBV9 and TRBJ2-2; D not resolved. CDR1 SGDLS and CDR2 YYNGEE come from the germline V gene. Between the trimmed V and J ends, which lost 0 bases and 5 bases, there was a span of 11 bases. The CDR3 sequence is 15 residues long. The CDR3 is CASSVGELLTGELFF. The CDR3 DNA reads TGTGCCAGCAGCGTAGGTGAGCTGTTGACCGGGGAGCTGTTTTTT.

CDR3 DNA: TGTGCCAGCAGCCGAGACAGGGCGTACGAGCAGTACTTC. The encoded protein is CASSRDRAYEQYF. The V call is TRBV7-2, the J call TRBJ2-7; 7 positions agree with TRBD1. The J segment lost 4 bases and the V segment lost 5 bases, leaving 5 bases of the junction unmatched. Germline V gives CDR1 SGHTA, CDR2 FQGNSA. CDR3 length: 13 amino acids.

The V gene is TRBV6-4, the J gene TRBJ1-1; D may be TRBD1 (5 bases). Trimming cost V 6 bases and J 0 bases, with 11 bases left between them. The CDR3 runs to 14 residues. Germline CDR1 is MRHNA and CDR2 is SNTAGT. CDR3 in DNA: TGTGCCAGCAGGGACACTTCTATGAACACTGAAGCTTTCTTT. Translation gives CASRDTSMNTEAFF.

The rearrangement joins TRBV7-6 to TRBJ2-2; D not resolved. CDR3 length equals 12 residues. CDR1 and CDR2 from the germline V gene are SGHVS and FNYEAQ. V lost 5 bases and J lost 3, with 4 bases in between. CDR3 region: CASSPYTGELFF. CDR3 sequence (DNA): TGTGCCAGCAGCCCTTACACCGGGGAGCTGTTTTTT.

Only a few counts were recorded for this clone. CDR3 sequence reads: CASSLRGTGRNQPQHF. CDR3 coding DNA: TGTGCCAGCAGCCTCCGCGGGACAGGGCGCAATCAGCCCCAGCATTTT. The genes are TRBV5-6 and TRBJ1-5; TRBD1 agrees at 9 bases. Trimming removed 4 bases from V and 2 bases from J; junction bases left unmatched: 7. This CDR3 comprises 16 residues. Germline V gene sequence: CDR1 SGHDT, CDR2 YYEEEE.

The rearrangement uses TRBV4-2 and TRBJ2-7; 7 bases map to TRBD1. Trimming at V came to 1 base and at J to 3 bases, leaving 6 bases not matched to a gene. Germline V gene lookup returns CDR1 LGHNA and CDR2 YNFKEQ. CDR3 length: 15 residues. The CDR3 loop reads CASSQALQGNYEQYF. The DNA for the CDR3 is TGTGCCAGCAGCCAAGCACTACAGGGGAACTACGAGCAGTACTTC.

The rearrangement joins TRBV16 to TRBJ1-2, with TRBD1 identical over 9 bases. This CDR3 is built from 13 residues. Germline V gives CDR1 KGHSY, CDR2 FQNENV. V was pared by 6 bases and J by 5 bases, with 4 bases of the junction left unmatched. The CDR3 coding sequence is TGTGCCAGCAGTCGGGACAGGGAGTATGGCTACACCTTC. Its translation: CASSRDREYGYTF.

This clone was seen more than once but under ten times. V usage is TRBV12-2 and J usage is TRBJ2-1; the table names TRBD1, a call not compared with the DNA. TRBV12-2 is a recognized pseudogene. This CDR3 has 15 residues. CDR3 in DNA: TGTGCAAGTCGCTTCAACAGGGTTCTCTACAATGAGCAGTTCTTC. This gives the protein CASRFNRVLYNEQFF.

V and J are TRBV7-8 and TRBJ1-5, with 7 bases lining up with TRBD1. Trimming at V came to 1 base and at J to 6 bases, leaving 12 bases not matched to a gene. The germline CDR1 and CDR2 sequences are SGHVS and FQNEAQ. There are 17 residues in the CDR3. CDR3: CASSLVAGGSPVQPQHF. DNA of the CDR3: TGTGCCAGCAGCTTAGTGGCAGGGGGTAGCCCCGTTCAGCCCCAGCATTTT.

This sequence joins TRBV6-5 and TRBJ1-5; 9 nucleotides align to TRBD1. Trimming removed 5 bases from V and 6 bases from J; junction bases left unmatched: 8. The CDR3 sequence is 15 residues long. From germline, CDR1 is MNHEY and CDR2 SVGAGI. CDR3 nucleotide sequence: TGTGCCAGCAGTCCCGGGACAGGGTTGGGTCAGCCCCAGCATTTT. Amino acid sequence: CASSPGTGLGQPQHF.

The chain recombines TRBV9 with TRBJ2-2, with a possible D match to TRBD1 (6 bases). Looked up from germline, CDR1 is SGDLS and CDR2 is YYNGEE. The germline V and J ends were trimmed by 1 base and 4 bases, with 11 bases remaining between them. The CDR3 spans 15 residues. The CDR3 DNA is TGTGCCAGCAGCGTAACCCAGGGGCGCACCGGGGAGCTGTTTTTT. Translation: CASSVTQGRTGELFF.

The V gene is TRBV29-1, the J gene TRBJ2-7; the match to TRBD2 covers 13 bases. Germline CDR1 reads SQVTM; CDR2 reads ANQGSEA. V was clipped by 6 bases and J by 7 bases; unmatched bases: 9. This CDR3 is 14 amino acids long. The DNA for the CDR3 is TGCAGCGTGGGGACTAGCGGGACCCCGGGGGAGCAGTACTTC. It translates to CSVGTSGTPGEQYF.

The chain combines TRBV10-3 with TRBJ2-1; 10 positions agree with TRBD2. Germline V gene data show CDR1 as ENHRY and CDR2 as SYGVKD. V shed 4 bases, J shed 1 base, and the junction held 4 bases outside the gene matches. The CDR3 runs to 16 residues. CDR3 residues: CAISVPSGSSYNEQFF. CDR3 DNA sequence: TGTGCCATCAGTGTGCCTAGCGGGAGTTCCTACAATGAGCAGTTCTTC.

The rearrangement uses TRBV25-1 and TRBJ2-3, with D tentatively TRBD2 (6 bases). Germline V gives CDR1 MGHDK, CDR2 SYGVNS. V lost 2 bases and J 4 bases, leaving 16 bases between the germline ends. The CDR3 runs to 16 residues. The CDR3 protein is CASSENPQWRADTQYF. In nucleotides, the CDR3 is TGTGCCAGCAGTGAAAACCCCCAGTGGAGGGCAGATACGCAGTATTTT.

V usage is TRBV7-2 and J usage is TRBJ1-5; D might be TRBD1 (6 bases). Germline CDR1 SGHTA, CDR2 FQGNSA. The CDR3 runs to 16 residues. Trimming removed 5 bases from V and 5 bases from J, with 19 bases in between. CDR3 nucleotides: TGTGCCAGCAGCCCAGGGGTGGGCGTGGTGGATCAGCCCCAGCATTTT. Translating gives CASSPGVGVVDQPQHF.

This clone was seen a handful of times. The V call is TRBV9, the J call TRBJ2-7, with TRBD1 identical over 7 bases. J gave up 0 bases and V 3 bases, and 3 bases lay outside the gene matches. This CDR3 has 14 amino acids. Germline CDR1 reads SGDLS; CDR2 reads YYNGEE. This CDR3 is CASSATGNSYEQYF. The CDR3 DNA reads as TGTGCCAGCAGCGCGACAGGGAACTCCTACGAGCAGTACTTC.

The rearrangement links TRBV5-1 to TRBJ2-3; TRBD1 agrees at 9 bases. Germline V gene sequence: CDR1 SGHRS, CDR2 YFSETQ. The V segment lost 1 base and the J segment 3 bases; nucleotides outside the gene matches: 3. The CDR3 totals 15 residues. The CDR3 protein is CASSLRGQGTDTQYF. The CDR3 region has the DNA TGCGCCAGCAGCTTGAGGGGACAGGGAACAGATACGCAGTATTTT.

This clone has just a few counts. The rearrangement links TRBV28 to TRBJ2-1, with D maybe TRBD2 (6 bases). Trimming took off 7 bases at V and 0 bases at J, with 13 bases between the two ends. The germline gives CDR1 MDHEN, CDR2 SYDVKM. This CDR3 has 15 amino acids. CDR3 sequence reads: CASMFGGYSYNEQFF. CDR3 coding DNA: TGTGCCAGCATGTTCGGGGGATACTCCTACAATGAGCAGTTCTTC.

The rearrangement links TRBV5-6 to TRBJ2-7; 12 nucleotides line up with TRBD2. The CDR3 contains 16 residues. With V trimmed by 3 bases and J by 2 bases, 6 bases remained unmatched. The V gene's germline CDR1 is SGHDT and CDR2 YYEEEE. The CDR3 region has the DNA TGTGCCAGCAGCTCGCCGGGACTAGCGGGCGCCTACGAGCAGTACTTC. The encoded protein is CASSSPGLAGAYEQYF.

The chain employs TRBV7-9 and TRBJ2-7; tentatively, D is TRBD2 (5 bases). CDR3 size: 14 residues. V shed 5 bases and J shed 5 bases, with 16 bases lying between them. The germline CDR1 and CDR2 sequences are SEHNR and FQNEAQ (reference sequence). The CDR3 region is CASSPLEGSHEQYF. The CDR3 region has the DNA TGTGCCAGCAGCCCCCTTGAGGGATCTCACGAGCAGTACTTC.

In this sample, this clone turned up once. The genes are TRBV15 and TRBJ2-1; TRBD1 might be the D (5 bases). Germline values: CDR1 LNHNV, CDR2 YYDKDF (reference sequence). The CDR3 runs to 15 residues. Deletions cut 1 base from V and 9 bases from J, with 16 bases between. DNA of the CDR3: TGTGCCACCAGCAGAGGAGGCCAGGGCCGCCTTGAGCAGTTCTTC. Translated, it gives CATSRGGQGRLEQFF.

This chain connects TRBV4-2 to TRBJ1-1; 7 nucleotides agree with TRBD1. CDR3 length equals 16 residues. Germline CDR1 LGHNA, CDR2 YNFKEQ. Trimming at V came to 1 base and at J to 0 bases, leaving 5 bases not matched to a gene. The CDR3 is CASSQAGTAMNTEAFF. For the CDR3, the DNA is TGTGCCAGCAGCCAAGCCGGGACAGCCATGAACACTGAAGCTTTCTTT.

The genes are TRBV7-9 and TRBJ1-4, with no clear D. CDR1 and CDR2 from the germline V gene are SEHNR and FQNEAQ (reference sequence). Trimming cost V 2 bases and J 4 bases, with 8 bases left between them. This CDR3 has 14 residues. CDR3: CASSLRLDNEKLFF. CDR3 DNA sequence: TGTGCCAGCAGCTTACGACTTGATAATGAAAAACTGTTTTTT.

The V gene is TRBV28, the J gene TRBJ2-1; unclear D gene. Germline CDR1 is MDHEN and CDR2 is SYDVKM. Trimming pared 6 bases from V and 5 bases from J, leaving 5 bases between. The length of the CDR3 is 11 residues. DNA for the CDR3: TGTGCCAGCAGACGAGACAATGAGCAGTTCTTC. It specifies CASRRDNEQFF.

This CDR3 reads CASRDSFNRLRGYTF. The DNA of the CDR3 is TGTGCCAGCCGGGACAGCTTCAACCGTTTGAGGGGCTACACCTTC. The chain links TRBV28 to TRBJ1-2, with 7 bases matching TRBD1. The CDR3 spans 15 residues. Germline V gene sequence: CDR1 MDHEN, CDR2 SYDVKM. V shed 8 bases and J 8 bases; nucleotides not matched to a gene: 17.